This record covers a single T cell receptor (beta chain). Its target is not known. Amplification used 60 Vbeta primers and 13 Jbeta primers. TCRdb's table, derived via immunoSEQ multiplex PCR, lists solely in-frame clones and lacks some. Of around 150,000 clones detected, approximately 79% appear once; the ten largest clones hold about 1.3%. This entry comes from a study of cytomegalovirus exposure and HLA in healthy donors. Whole-study findings and limits: Highly shared variants forming one cluster were likely a sequencing artifact. Later analysis suggested links between common viral pathogens and several top significant clusters.

Germline V CDR1 and CDR2: SGHDT, YYEEEE. The CDR3 spans 14 residues. The trim removed 4 bases at V and 2 bases at J, leaving 4 bases unmatched. Source material: PBMCs. This rearrangement joins TRBV5-6 to TRBJ2-5; 8 nucleotides align to TRBD1. The clonotype was recovered from a man between 60 and 75 years old in good health and CMV-seronegative. For the CDR3, the DNA is TGTGCCAGCAGCCACCGGACAGGGCAAGAGACCCAGTACTTC. Its protein product is CASSHRTGQETQYF.